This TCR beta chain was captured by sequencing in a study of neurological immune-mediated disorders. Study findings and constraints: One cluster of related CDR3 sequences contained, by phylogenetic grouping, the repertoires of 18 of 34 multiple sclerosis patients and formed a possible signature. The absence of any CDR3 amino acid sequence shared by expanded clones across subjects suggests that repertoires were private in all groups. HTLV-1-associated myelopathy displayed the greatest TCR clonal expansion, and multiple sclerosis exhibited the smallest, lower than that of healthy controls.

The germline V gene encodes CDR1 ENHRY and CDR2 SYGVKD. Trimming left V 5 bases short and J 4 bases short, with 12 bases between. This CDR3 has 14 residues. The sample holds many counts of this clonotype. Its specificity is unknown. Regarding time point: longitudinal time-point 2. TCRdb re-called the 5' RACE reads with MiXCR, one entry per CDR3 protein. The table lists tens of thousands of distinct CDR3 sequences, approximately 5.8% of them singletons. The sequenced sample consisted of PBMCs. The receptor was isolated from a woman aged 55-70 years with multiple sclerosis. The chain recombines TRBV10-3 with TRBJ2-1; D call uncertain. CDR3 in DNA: TGTGCCATCAGTTCGGACCCCGAATACAATGAGCAGTTCTTC. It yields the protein CAISSDPEYNEQFF.